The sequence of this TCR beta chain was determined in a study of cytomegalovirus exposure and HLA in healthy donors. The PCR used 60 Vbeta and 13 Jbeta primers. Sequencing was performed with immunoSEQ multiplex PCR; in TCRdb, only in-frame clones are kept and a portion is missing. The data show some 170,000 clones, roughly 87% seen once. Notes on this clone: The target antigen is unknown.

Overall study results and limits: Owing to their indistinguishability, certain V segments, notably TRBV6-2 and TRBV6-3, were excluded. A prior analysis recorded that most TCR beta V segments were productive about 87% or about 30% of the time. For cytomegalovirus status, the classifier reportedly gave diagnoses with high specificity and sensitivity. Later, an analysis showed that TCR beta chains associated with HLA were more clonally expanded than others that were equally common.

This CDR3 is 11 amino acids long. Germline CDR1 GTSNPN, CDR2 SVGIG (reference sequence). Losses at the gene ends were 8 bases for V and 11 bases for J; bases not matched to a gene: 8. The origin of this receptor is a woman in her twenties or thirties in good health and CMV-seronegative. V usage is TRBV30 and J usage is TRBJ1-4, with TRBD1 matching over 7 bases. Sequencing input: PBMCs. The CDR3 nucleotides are TGTGCCCGCCTACAGGGGTTGAAACTGTTTTTT. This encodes CARLQGLKLFF.